Presented here are 8 T cell receptor beta chains from one specimen sequenced in a study of T cells in Graves' hyperthyroidism and ophthalmopathy. Authors of the study amplified TCR beta CDR3 regions from RNA transcripts. A set of HTBI primers served as the primers for a first-round RT-PCR of the TCR CDR3. Each CDR3 protein is one row after TCRdb ran MiXCR on the multiplex PCR reads. The repertoire holds more than 150,000 distinct CDR3 sequences, with about 17% as singletons. Sequenced: blood. The receptors were gathered from a woman in her forties or fifties with Graves' hyperthyroidism.

The rearrangement joins TRBV7-9 to TRBJ2-3, with 10 bases aligning to TRBD1. The CDR3 has 15 amino acids. The junction had 7 bases not matched to a gene; V was cut back by 5 bases and J by 5 bases. The germline gives CDR1 SEHNR, CDR2 FQNEAQ (reference sequence). CDR3 coding DNA: TGTGCCAGCAGCCCTAGACAGGGGGCAGGAGATACGCAGTATTTT. Translation: CASSPRQGAGDTQYF.

This clonotype was seen ten or more times. V gene TRBV29-1 combines with J gene TRBJ2-6; D remains unclear. Germline V gene sequence: CDR1 SQVTM, CDR2 ANQGSEA. The CDR3 runs to 14 residues. The V and J ends lost 4 bases and 4 bases respectively, with 11 bases between them. CDR3 residues: CSVAKDTGANVLTF. The CDR3 nucleotides read TGCAGCGTTGCCAAAGACACCGGGGCCAACGTCCTGACTTTC. The whole variable domain, filled in from reference TRBV29-1 and TRBJ2-6, reads SAVISQKPSRDICQRGTSLTIQCQVDSQVTMMFWYRQQPGQSLTLIATANQGSEATYESGFVIDKFPISRPNLTFSTLTVSNMSPEDSSIYLCSVAKDTGANVLTFGAGSRLTVL.

V usage is TRBV7-9 and J usage is TRBJ2-3, with TRBD1 matching 10 bases. V was clipped by 7 bases and J by 4 bases; unmatched bases: 11. CDR3 length: 16 amino acids. In germline, CDR1 is SEHNR, CDR2 FQNEAQ (reference sequence). CDR3 coding DNA: TGTGCCAGCAAAAGGTCGGGACAGGGGATATCAGATACGCAGTATTTT. Translation gives CASKRSGQGISDTQYF.

The chain carries TRBV9 and TRBJ2-7, with 7 bases lining up with TRBD2. J lost 0 bases, V lost 2 bases, and 8 bases had no gene match. The CDR3 is 16 residues long. Germline CDR1 is SGDLS and CDR2 is YYNGEE. CDR3 loop: CASSVGGGSPSYEQYF. In nucleotides, the CDR3 is TGTGCCAGCAGCGTGGGGGGGGGGTCCCCCTCCTACGAGCAGTACTTC.

This clonotype was picked up many times. The chain recombines TRBV28 with TRBJ1-6; no definite D call. Germline-derived CDR1 and CDR2 are MDHEN and SYDVKM. Between the trimmed V and J ends, which lost 5 bases and 9 bases, there was a span of 8 bases. The CDR3 consists of 12 residues. CDR3 residues: CASSRLTSPLHF. The DNA of the CDR3 is TGTGCCAGCAGTCGCCTTACTTCACCCCTCCACTTT.

This clonotype was seen repeatedly, ten times or more. CDR3 nucleotide sequence: TGCAGTGCTAGAGGGGCTAGTATCTCCTACGAGCAGTACTTC. Translation gives CSARGASISYEQYF. The V gene is TRBV20-1, the J gene TRBJ2-7, with D uncertain. The V gene's germline CDR1 is DFQATT and CDR2 SNEGSKA (reference sequence). The CDR3 has 14 amino acids. V was cut by 1 base and J by 0 bases, with 10 bases left in between.

This clonotype has just a few counts. The chain has TRBV6-5 and TRBJ1-3, with 8 positions matching TRBD1. V was pared by 0 bases and J by 11 bases, with 18 bases of the junction left unmatched. The CDR3 loop spans 18 amino acids. The germline V gene has CDR1 MNHEY and CDR2 SVGAGI. CDR3 protein: CASSYSGQAFGFGNAIYF. The CDR3 DNA follows: TGTGCCAGCAGTTACTCGGGACAGGCATTTGGATTCGGAAATGCCATATATTTT.

This clonotype appeared many times. The chain employs TRBV6-4 and TRBJ2-6, with D uncertain. Germline V gene data show CDR1 as MRHNA and CDR2 as SNTAGT. V was clipped by 0 bases and J by 2 bases, with 5 bases between them. The CDR3 totals 15 residues. The CDR3 loop reads CASSDSGPGANVLTF. The CDR3 DNA sequence: TGTGCCAGCAGTGACTCAGGGCCTGGGGCCAACGTCCTGACTTTC.